This TCR beta chain was identified during a study of graft-versus-host responses after intestinal transplantation. Whole-study context: Multivisceral, liver-intestinal, or isolated intestinal grafts went to recipients. Findings of the study overall: Detected in recipient marrow were GvH clones, some of which were first observed in ileum or blood. Early post-transplant falls in HvG clones accompanied the peak levels of circulating GvH clones.

On this clone: Its antigen is undetermined.

Produced via immunoSEQ multiplex PCR; TCRdb's table is partial and in-frame only. The sample has tens of thousands of clones, about 80% seen once. The sample here was unstimulated CD8+ T cells sorted from spleen or lymph node cells, taken before intestinal transplant. The TCR sequence derives from a human donor who received an intestinal transplant.

CDR3 sequence: CASSPRDTLSGANVLTF. The CDR3 nucleotides read TGTGCCAGCAGTCCCCGGGACACCCTCTCTGGGGCCAACGTCCTGACTTTC. This chain links TRBV27 with TRBJ2-6, with D possibly being TRBD1 (6 bases). V lost 5 bases to trimming and J lost 0 bases, with 14 bases between them. The CDR3 is 17 amino acids. Germline V gives CDR1 MNHEY, CDR2 SMNVEV (reference sequence).